The 21 T cell receptor beta chains listed next were all sequenced from one sample in a study of identical twins. TCRdb used MiXCR to reprocess the 5' RACE reads, holding one entry per CDR3 protein. The repertoire holds approximately 680,000 distinct CDR3 sequences, with 7.1% as singletons. This sample also belongs to another study, concerning yellow fever vaccine responses in identical twins.

Sequenced input: PBMCs. Receptors were obtained from a young woman in good health.

In this sample, this clonotype turned up a few times. The V call is TRBV6-1, the J call TRBJ2-3; possible D gene TRBD2, 5 bases. The CDR3 has 17 amino acids. Germline CDR1 and CDR2: MNHNS and SASEGT. Trimming removed 2 bases from V and 0 bases from J, with 15 bases in between. The CDR3 sequence is CASSELGRGPSTDTQYF. Written as DNA, the CDR3 is TGTGCCAGCAGTGAACTCGGGCGAGGGCCAAGCACAGATACGCAGTATTTT.

This clonotype has a handful of counts. V is TRBV28 and J is TRBJ2-7; no definite D call. This CDR3 contains 13 residues. Trimming shortened V by 5 bases and J by 5 bases, and 13 bases separated the two germline ends. Germline CDR1 is MDHEN and CDR2 is SYDVKM. CDR3 sequence reads: CASSAGLRHEQYF. CDR3 bases: TGTGCCAGCAGTGCCGGGCTCCGCCACGAGCAGTACTTC.

With regard to this clonotype: A single base separates this from a much larger clone, so it may be a read error. V usage is TRBV29-1 and J usage is TRBJ1-1; D may be TRBD1 (6 bases). The V end was cut by 0 bases, the J end by 1 base, with 12 bases between. Germline V gene lookup returns CDR1 SQVTM and CDR2 ANQGSEA. The CDR3 is made up of 15 amino acids. The CDR3 is CSVEDRYRANTEAFF. The CDR3 bases are TGCAGCGTTGAAGATCGCTACAGGGCGAACACTGAAGCTTTCTTT.

This clonotype was recorded many times. CDR3 coding DNA: TGTGCCAGCAGCCGTACAGGGGACAACACCGGGGAGCTGTTTTTT. Amino acid sequence: CASSRTGDNTGELFF. This chain uses TRBV6-2 or TRBV6-3 with TRBJ2-2; 7 nucleotides align to TRBD1. CDR1 is MNHEY and CDR2 is SVGEGT in the germline V gene. The J segment lost 2 bases and the V segment lost 6 bases, leaving 6 bases of the junction unmatched. The CDR3 sequence is 15 residues long.

There are many counts of this clonotype. The rearrangement joins TRBV5-1 to TRBJ2-7, with a weak D call TRBD1 (6 bases). Per the germline V gene, CDR1 is SGHRS and CDR2 is YFSETQ. Deletions cut 3 bases from V and 4 bases from J, with 11 bases between. The CDR3 is 13 residues long. CDR3 nucleotides: TGCGCCAGCAGCTCACAGGGCCGGTACGAGCAGTACTTC. Translation gives CASSSQGRYEQYF.

This chain links TRBV4-1 with TRBJ2-1; D is possibly TRBD2 (6 bases). CDR1 is MGHRA, CDR2 YSYEKL, per germline. Trimming stripped 3 bases from V and 4 bases from J, with 16 bases between. The CDR3 consists of 16 residues. This CDR3 is CASSQSPGTLYNEQFF. CDR3 DNA sequence: TGCGCCAGCAGCCAGTCCCCCGGGACTTTATACAATGAGCAGTTCTTC.

This clonotype was counted between two and nine times. The V gene is TRBV20-1, the J gene TRBJ1-1; TRBD1 matches 7 bases. Trimming at V came to 7 bases and at J to 0 bases, leaving 17 bases not matched to a gene. CDR1 and CDR2 (germline): DFQATT, SNEGSKA (reference sequence). The CDR3 extends over 17 amino acids. The CDR3 protein is CSGRWAGGPGVNTEAFF. The CDR3 bases are TGCAGTGGGAGATGGGCAGGGGGGCCTGGGGTGAACACTGAAGCTTTCTTT.

This chain joins TRBV10-3 and TRBJ2-2; a possible D gene is TRBD1 (6 bases). CDR3 size: 15 residues. CDR1 ENHRY and CDR2 SYGVKD come from the germline V gene. V was shortened by 6 bases and J by 1 base, with 12 bases between the two germline ends. For the CDR3, the DNA is TGTGCCATCAGGCCCGGGACACTGAACACCGGGGAGCTGTTTTTT. It specifies CAIRPGTLNTGELFF.

This rearrangement joins TRBV12-3 or TRBV12-4 to TRBJ1-1; D is undetermined. Trimming left V 3 bases short and J 8 bases short, with 10 bases between. This CDR3 is built from 12 residues. CDR3 residues: CASSLILGEAFF. CDR3 in DNA: TGTGCCAGCAGTTTGATCCTGGGGGAAGCTTTCTTT.

This clonotype was detected a few times. The chain employs TRBV6-1 and TRBJ1-5, with TRBD1 identical over 8 bases. This CDR3 has 16 amino acids. Trimming removed 3 bases from V and 3 bases from J; junction bases left unmatched: 7. CDR1 is MNHNS, CDR2 SASEGT, per germline. The CDR3 region has the DNA TGTGCCAGCAGTGACCTTGGACAGGGCCTCAATCAGCCCCAGCATTTT. Translating gives CASSDLGQGLNQPQHF.

This rearrangement joins TRBV28 to TRBJ1-6; D unclear. With 10 bases removed from V and 7 bases from J, the gap between germline ends came to 11 bases. There are 12 residues in the CDR3. The germline V gene has CDR1 MDHEN and CDR2 SYDVKM. CDR3 residues: CATSLGNSPLHF. In nucleotides, the CDR3 is TGTGCCACCTCCCTTGGCAATTCACCCCTCCACTTT.

V gene TRBV24-1 combines with J gene TRBJ2-1, with TRBD1 as a possible D gene (5 bases). This CDR3 spans 15 amino acids. V shed 5 bases and J shed 2 bases, with 12 bases lying between them. Looked up from germline, CDR1 is KGHDR and CDR2 is SFDVKD. The CDR3 here is CATSGQGPAYNEQFF. CDR3 coding DNA: TGTGCCACCAGTGGTCAGGGTCCCGCCTACAATGAGCAGTTCTTC.

This clonotype was picked up a small number of times. The chain carries TRBV2 and TRBJ1-2; no definite D call. V lost 2 bases to trimming and J lost 8 bases, with 15 bases between them. The CDR3 extends over 14 amino acids. Germline V gene data show CDR1 as SNHLY and CDR2 as FYNNEI. The CDR3 DNA reads as TGTGCCAGCAGTGAAAGGCCAACCACCGAAGGCTACACCTTC. Amino acid sequence: CASSERPTTEGYTF.

This chain connects TRBV20-1 to TRBJ2-2; D remains ambiguous. The germline V gene encodes CDR1 DFQATT and CDR2 SNEGSKA (reference sequence). CDR3 length equals 11 residues. V lost 5 bases and J lost 5, with 6 bases in between. The CDR3 nucleotides are TGCAGTGCTGGGGTTACCGGGGAGCTGTTTTTT. Translation gives CSAGVTGELFF.

Ten or more counts support this clonotype. This chain joins TRBV6-1 and TRBJ2-3; 9 bases are a match to TRBD2. In germline, CDR1 is MNHNS, CDR2 SASEGT. The CDR3 runs to 16 residues. J lost 5 bases, V lost 6 bases, and 12 bases had no gene match. The CDR3 spells CASRKIGTSFRDTQYF. The DNA of the CDR3 is TGTGCCAGCAGAAAGATCGGGACTAGCTTTAGAGATACGCAGTATTTT.

This clonotype was counted a few times. V is TRBV5-5 and J is TRBJ2-3; TRBD2 aligns across 7 bases. Losses at the gene ends were 4 bases for V and 2 bases for J; bases not matched to a gene: 10. Germline V CDR1 and CDR2: SGHKS, YYEKEE (reference sequence). This CDR3 has 16 residues. CDR3 protein: CASSPRGVTATDTQYF. CDR3 sequence (DNA): TGTGCCAGCAGCCCCCGGGGGGTCACGGCCACAGATACGCAGTATTTT.

This clonotype was counted many times. The chain is built from TRBV28 and TRBJ2-6; 7 nucleotides line up with TRBD1. The CDR3 has 17 amino acids. V trimming: 3 bases; J trimming: 0 bases; junction bases outside the gene matches: 5. Germline lookup yields CDR1 MDHEN and CDR2 SYDVKM. CDR3 protein: CASSFARDSSGANVLTF. The DNA for the CDR3 is TGTGCCAGCAGTTTTGCGAGGGACAGCTCTGGGGCCAACGTCCTGACTTTC.

This clonotype has a count of ten or more. The chain employs TRBV27 and TRBJ2-1, with 15 bases fitting TRBD2. V gave up 4 bases and J gave up 8 bases; unmatched junction bases: 24. The CDR3 is made up of 22 amino acids. Per germline, CDR1 MNHEY and CDR2 SMNVEV (reference sequence). CDR3 residues: CASSWDLPGLAGGLEGRDEQFF. The CDR3 coding sequence is TGTGCCAGCAGTTGGGACCTTCCGGGACTAGCGGGAGGCCTAGAGGGGAGGGATGAGCAGTTCTTC.

This clonotype was detected only a few times. This rearrangement joins TRBV7-9 to TRBJ2-7; D remains unclear. CDR1 and CDR2 (germline): SEHNR, FQNEAQ (reference sequence). The CDR3 runs 12 residues. Between the trimmed V and J ends, which lost 2 bases and 3 bases, there was a span of 5 bases. CDR3 bases: TGTGCCAGCAGCTTATCAGTCTACGAGCAGTACTTC. It encodes CASSLSVYEQYF.

The table lists this clonotype with a few counts. This chain uses TRBV5-5 with TRBJ2-5, with TRBD1 matching 7 bases. The V gene end was trimmed by 7 bases and the J gene end by 2 bases; junction bases not matched to a gene: 14. Germline-derived CDR1 and CDR2 are SGHKS and YYEKEE (reference sequence). The CDR3 has 16 amino acids. CDR3 DNA: TGTGCCAGCCAGCTTCAGATTTCGGGACAGCAAGAGACCCAGTACTTC. Protein product: CASQLQISGQQETQYF.

This clonotype showed up many times. The V gene is TRBV20-1, the J gene TRBJ2-5; D is perhaps TRBD2 (6 bases). The CDR3 extends over 13 amino acids. CDR1 DFQATT and CDR2 SNEGSKA come from the germline V gene (reference sequence). Trimming removed 3 bases from V and 2 bases from J, with 10 bases in between. Here the CDR3 reads CSARWGVQETQYF. The CDR3 DNA is TGCAGTGCTAGGTGGGGGGTTCAAGAGACCCAGTACTTC.